This T cell receptor beta chain was recorded in a study of blood T cell repertoires in COVID-19 (TCRdb year 2020). Regarding the study in general: Samples covering the acute and convalescent phases of COVID-19 were provided by collaborators in the United States, Italy and Spain. The material from the prospective study consisted of cDNA or gDNA derived from T cells, B-cell-depleted T cells, or PBMCs. Deeply sampled blood TCRbeta repertoires from subjects exposed to, actively infected with, or recovered from COVID-19 were included in the dataset. The repertoires were released in a freely available public database intended as a resource for research on the immune response to SARS-CoV-2. Samples came from the ongoing ImmuneRACE study (first 160 participants) plus 1,254 subjects from 6 global collaborators. The sample metadata nearly always contained a de-identified subject ID, COVID-19 status, age in years and sex. HLA class I and class II types, where available, came from metadata supplied by the sample provider rather than from assay-based typing. Overall study outcomes, separate from this receptor: The quantity of clinical and demographic metadata differed by source and by participant and was supplied without curation.

At the junction V is shortened by 1 base and J by 4 bases, with 8 bases in between. The CDR3 runs 14 residues from the cysteine to the phenylalanine. The DNA shown is the 42-base CDR3, in frame from base 1. As encoded in the germline V gene (reference sequence), CDR1 is SEHNR while CDR2 is FQNEAQ. The collaborating institutions used their own protocols to collect whole blood in K2EDTA tubes. For TCRbeta analysis, collaborator samples were shipped as frozen whole blood, as isolated PBMCs, or as DNA extracted from either sample type. The immunoSEQ Assay, a bias-controlled multiplex PCR, was used to amplify TCRbeta CDR3 regions from genomic DNA. The authors' analysis ran thus. The number of nucleated cells in each sample was estimated from the amplification of reference gene primers within the assay. Sequence reads were collapsed and filtered to measure the absolute abundance of every unique TCRbeta CDR3 rearrangement. For each sample, productive Simpson clonality was calculated as the square root of Simpson's diversity index over productive rearrangements. Sourced from immuneACCESS, this table was stored by TCRdb with only in-frame sequences that have V and J called. A share of the clones is absent; for the studies checked, an unresolved V gene accounts for under half, and the remainder has no known explanation. From that table come the V and J calls and clone size; the DNA was used to work out D and trimming. The sample table holds hundreds of thousands of clones, of which 86% were seen once. The ten most abundant clones make up 1.4% to 1.5% of the sample.

Note on this clone: Its binding antigen is unknown. No much larger clone exists at a distance of one base, and base qualities are not known.

This chain is built from TRBV7-9 and TRBJ2-1; 6 matching bases give a weak D call of TRBD1. Material for sequencing was peripheral blood. This clonotype was sampled from a woman aged 25 to 39 with active or convalescent COVID-19. The CDR3 here reads CASSLGTVYNEQFF. The nucleotides are TGTGCCAGCAGCTTAGGGACAGTTTACAATGAGCAGTTCTTC.